Below are 27 T cell receptor beta chains sequenced from a single sample in a study of blood T cell repertoires in COVID-19. The repertoire was sequenced with immunoSEQ multiplex PCR; TCRdb's copy has only in-frame clones and lacks some. The repertoire holds some 66,000 clones, with about 86% as singletons. The sample consisted of peripheral blood. These receptors all come from a man aged 45 to 65 with active COVID-19.

V usage is TRBV5-6 and J usage is TRBJ1-1; D not resolved. V lost 4 bases, J lost 4 bases, and 17 bases lay in between. Germline V gives CDR1 SGHDT, CDR2 YYEEEE. The CDR3 contains 15 residues. As DNA, the CDR3 is TGTGCCAGCAGCCTCCTGGTTGGGCAGAGCACTGAAGCTTTCTTT. It encodes CASSLLVGQSTEAFF.

This chain joins TRBV12-3 or TRBV12-4 and TRBJ1-5, with no clear D. V was cut by 1 base and J by 5 bases, with 3 bases left in between. The length of the CDR3 is 12 residues. CDR3 amino acids: CASSLDYQPQHF. In DNA, the CDR3 is TGTGCCAGCAGTTTAGACTATCAGCCCCAGCATTTT.

The chain combines TRBV6-1 with TRBJ2-7, with D possibly TRBD1 on 7 matching bases. The CDR3 runs 16 residues. Germline V lookup: CDR1 MNHNS, CDR2 SASEGT. The V end was cut by 0 bases, the J end by 3 bases, with 15 bases between. The CDR3 DNA sequence: TGTGCCAGCAGTGAAGCGTTCGGCAGGGGGGACTACGAGCAGTACGTC. Its protein is CASSEAFGRGDYEQYV.

This rearrangement joins TRBV5-6 to TRBJ2-1; TRBD1 agrees at 9 bases. CDR3 length: 17 residues. Unmatched junction bases numbered 14, after V lost 4 bases and J lost 6 bases. Germline V CDR1 and CDR2: SGHDT, YYEEEE. CDR3 residues: CASSRTTGTGWGNEQFF. CDR3 bases: TGTGCCAGCAGCAGAACCACCGGGACAGGGTGGGGCAATGAGCAGTTCTTC. Drawing the rest from reference TRBV5-6 and TRBJ2-1, the complete variable domain is DAGVTQSPTHLIKTRGQQVTLRCSPKSGHDTVSWYQQALGQGPQFIFQYYEEEERQRGNFPDRFSGHQFPNYSSELNVNALLLGDSALYLCASSRTTGTGWGNEQFFGPGTRLTVL.

This clone qualifies as large. DNA for the CDR3: TGTGCCAGCAGCCGAGCGGGAGGGGCCGAGACCCAGTACTTC. It yields the protein CASSRAGGAETQYF. The chain combines TRBV7-8 with TRBJ2-5; 10 bases agree with TRBD2. CDR1 is SGHVS, CDR2 FQNEAQ, per germline. The CDR3 covers 14 residues. V lost 5 bases to trimming and J lost 5 bases; unmatched junction nucleotides: 5.

A single count supports this clone. V usage is TRBV19 and J usage is TRBJ2-2, with 8 bases identical to TRBD1. V lost 4 bases to trimming and J lost 2 bases; unmatched junction nucleotides: 6. CDR3 length equals 16 residues. Germline-derived CDR1 and CDR2 are LNHDA and SQIVND (reference sequence). The CDR3: CASSTYGTGNTGELFF. In DNA, the CDR3 is TGTGCCAGTAGTACCTATGGGACAGGAAACACCGGGGAGCTGTTTTTT.

The chain couples TRBV2 to TRBJ2-5; no reliable D call. The CDR3 is 13 residues long. CDR1 and CDR2 (germline): SNHLY, FYNNEI. Between the trimmed V and J ends, which lost 3 bases and 5 bases, there was a span of 10 bases. The CDR3 DNA follows: TGTGCCAGCAGTGATTACCGGCGGGAGACCCAGTACTTC. It translates to CASSDYRRETQYF.

In its sample, this clone was seen a few times. The gene calls are TRBV4-2 and TRBJ2-1, with 7 bases identical to TRBD2. Per germline, CDR1 LGHNA and CDR2 YNFKEQ. After removal of 0 bases from V and 0 bases from J, the junction contained 5 bases not matched to a gene. The CDR3 extends over 17 amino acids. Written as DNA, the CDR3 is TGTGCCAGCAGCCAAGATTTGGGGGGGGTCTCCTACAATGAGCAGTTCTTC. Translated: CASSQDLGGVSYNEQFF.

The chain has TRBV6-6 and TRBJ1-1; TRBD1 agrees at 9 bases. The V and J ends lost 6 bases and 4 bases, in that order; junction bases with no gene match: 6. Germline assignment: CDR1 MNHNY and CDR2 SVGAGI (reference sequence). This CDR3 is built from 14 residues. CDR3 sequence: CASSEGQGVTEAFF. Written as DNA, the CDR3 is TGTGCCAGCAGCGAGGGACAGGGTGTCACTGAAGCTTTCTTT.

There are a few counts of this clone. This chain uses TRBV7-9 with TRBJ1-5; 8 bases are a match to TRBD1. The V gene's germline CDR1 is SEHNR and CDR2 FQNEAQ (reference sequence). The V and J ends lost 2 bases and 5 bases, in that order; junction bases with no gene match: 2. The CDR3 is made up of 14 amino acids. The CDR3 sequence: CASSLRQGHQPQHF. CDR3 in DNA: TGTGCCAGCAGCTTACGACAGGGGCATCAGCCCCAGCATTTT. Full variable domain (missing parts from reference TRBV7-9 and TRBJ1-5): DTGVSQNPRHKITKRGQNVTFRCDPISEHNRLYWYRQTLGQGPEFLTYFQNEAQLEKSRLLSDRFSAERPKGSFSTLEIQRTEQGDSAMYLCASSLRQGHQPQHFGDGTRLSIL.

There are a few counts of this clone. This chain joins TRBV15 and TRBJ2-5; D possibly corresponds to TRBD1 (5 bases). The CDR3 has 15 amino acids. Germline V gene data show CDR1 as LNHNV and CDR2 as YYDKDF (reference sequence). Between the trimmed V and J ends, which lost 0 bases and 2 bases, there was a span of 10 bases. As DNA, the CDR3 is TGTGCCACCAGCAGAGAAATTGACAGACAAGAGACCCAGTACTTC. This encodes CATSREIDRQETQYF.

The chain joins TRBV19 to TRBJ2-6; D not certain. Germline CDR1 and CDR2: LNHDA and SQIVND (reference sequence). Trimming cost V 3 bases and J 2 bases, with 8 bases left between them. The CDR3 runs 15 residues. CDR3 in amino acids: CASSMVAAGANVLTF. CDR3 DNA sequence: TGTGCCAGTAGTATGGTCGCGGCTGGGGCCAACGTCCTGACTTTC.

This clone was found a few times. V is TRBV4-1 and J is TRBJ2-2; 9 nucleotides line up with TRBD2. V dropped 3 bases and J dropped 5; count of bases not matched to a gene: 7. Germline-derived CDR1 and CDR2 are MGHRA and YSYEKL. CDR3 length: 16 residues. This chain's CDR3 is CASSQGLAGETGELFF. The CDR3 DNA reads TGCGCCAGCAGCCAGGGGTTAGCGGGGGAGACCGGGGAGCTGTTTTTT.

V is TRBV15 and J is TRBJ2-5, with a possible D match to TRBD1 (6 bases). Germline CDR1 reads LNHNV; CDR2 reads YYDKDF (reference sequence). The CDR3 totals 16 residues. Trimming pared 0 bases from V and 5 bases from J, leaving 16 bases between. The CDR3: CATSRDYAGETETQYF. The CDR3 nucleotides read TGTGCCACCAGCAGAGATTATGCAGGGGAGACGGAGACCCAGTACTTC.

The chain recombines TRBV6-5 with TRBJ2-4; 11 bases are a match to TRBD1. The CDR3 covers 15 residues. CDR1 MNHEY and CDR2 SVGAGI come from the germline V gene. J gave up 0 bases and V 6 bases, and 1 base lay outside the gene matches. The CDR3 here is CASRGQGEAKNIQYF. The CDR3 region has the DNA TGTGCCAGCAGGGGACAGGGGGAAGCCAAAAACATTCAGTACTTC.

J is TRBJ2-7 and V is TRBV5-4, with TRBD2 identical over 9 bases. Per germline, CDR1 SGHNT and CDR2 YYREEE (reference sequence). Trimming at V came to 4 bases and at J to 3 bases, leaving 8 bases not matched to a gene. The CDR3 sequence is 15 residues long. CDR3 protein: CASSQGPSGNYEQYV. CDR3 DNA: TGTGCCAGCAGCCAGGGACCTAGCGGGAACTACGAGCAGTACGTC.

The sample holds a few counts of this clone. This sequence joins TRBV7-9 and TRBJ2-7, with 10 positions matching TRBD1. The CDR3 consists of 15 residues. CDR1 and CDR2 (germline): SEHNR, FQNEAQ (reference sequence). V trimming: 5 bases; J trimming: 3 bases; junction bases outside the gene matches: 7. CDR3 DNA sequence: TGTGCCAGCAGCAATCCTGGGACAGGGGACTACGAGCAGTACTTC. As protein: CASSNPGTGDYEQYF.

By share of the sample, this clone is medium-sized. The gene calls are TRBV11-3 and TRBJ1-1; 8 bases are shared with TRBD1. The germline V gene encodes CDR1 SGHNT and CDR2 YENEEA. The CDR3 is 13 residues long. Unmatched junction bases numbered 6, after V lost 5 bases and J lost 7 bases. CDR3 protein: CASSPGTGFEAFF. In nucleotides, the CDR3 is TGTGCCAGCAGCCCAGGGACAGGCTTTGAAGCTTTCTTT.

In the case of this clone: The same CDR3 also results from other DNA sequences found in this sample. This chain connects TRBV6-6 to TRBJ1-5; TRBD1 might be the D (5 bases). V was clipped by 5 bases and J by 0 bases, with 14 bases between them. Germline CDR1 and CDR2: MNHNY and SVGAGI (reference sequence). This CDR3 region has 16 residues. Here the CDR3 reads CASSPGQTYSNQPQHF. In nucleotides, the CDR3 is TGTGCCAGCAGTCCCGGACAAACCTATAGCAATCAGCCCCAGCATTTT.

V and J are TRBV5-1 and TRBJ2-7, with 7 bases fitting TRBD1. CDR1 is SGHRS, CDR2 YFSETQ, per germline. The CDR3 loop spans 14 amino acids. Trimming removed 4 bases from V and 6 bases from J; junction bases left unmatched: 10. The CDR3 protein is CASSDGTGAAEQYV. In DNA form, the CDR3 reads TGCGCCAGCAGCGACGGCACAGGGGCGGCCGAGCAGTACGTC.

The genes are TRBV5-1 and TRBJ2-3; D ambiguous. This CDR3 has 14 amino acids. Trimming stripped 1 base from V and 4 bases from J, with 10 bases between. Germline V lookup: CDR1 SGHRS, CDR2 YFSETQ. The CDR3 loop is CASSLTVGADTQYF. The CDR3 coding sequence is TGCGCCAGCAGCTTGACAGTGGGCGCAGATACGCAGTATTTT.

V usage is TRBV6-5 and J usage is TRBJ2-3, with TRBD2 matching 11 bases. After removal of 5 bases from V and 5 bases from J, the junction contained 6 bases not matched to a gene. This CDR3 spans 15 amino acids. Germline-derived CDR1 and CDR2 are MNHEY and SVGAGI. CDR3: CASSLSGGAVDTQYF. In DNA, the CDR3 is TGTGCCAGCAGTCTTAGCGGGGGGGCCGTAGATACGCAGTATTTT.

J is TRBJ2-7 and V is TRBV7-9; 8 positions agree with TRBD1. CDR1 and CDR2 from the germline V gene are SEHNR and FQNEAQ (reference sequence). The CDR3 contains 15 residues. With V trimmed by 5 bases and J by 3 bases, 9 bases remained unmatched. CDR3: CASSGGTGANYEQYV. In DNA, the CDR3 is TGTGCCAGCAGCGGGGGGACAGGAGCCAACTACGAGCAGTACGTC.

The chain combines TRBV5-5 with TRBJ2-7, with a weak D call TRBD1 (6 bases). V was pared by 0 bases and J by 3 bases, with 10 bases between. This CDR3 region has 14 residues. Germline-derived CDR1 and CDR2 are SGHKS and YYEKEE (reference sequence). The DNA of the CDR3 is TGTGCCAGCAGCTTGGAGGGGGAGAACTACGAGCAGTACTTC. It specifies CASSLEGENYEQYF.

CDR3 bases: TGTGCCAGCAGTGGTCCTACCGGGAAGAACACTGAAGCTTTCTTT. It is translated as CASSGPTGKNTEAFF. The chain couples TRBV6-2 or TRBV6-3 to TRBJ1-1, with D hard to call. This CDR3 is 15 amino acids long. Germline CDR1 reads MNHEY; CDR2 reads SVGEGT. The V gene lost 5 bases and the J gene lost 1 base, with 14 bases spanning the gap.

The chain has TRBV6-6 and TRBJ2-7; perhaps TRBD2 as D (6 bases). The V end was cut by 2 bases, the J end by 3 bases, with 14 bases between. Per the germline V gene, CDR1 is MNHNY and CDR2 is SVGAGI (reference sequence). This CDR3 is 15 amino acids long. The CDR3 region is CASSYLGGGGYEQYF. The CDR3 nucleotides are TGTGCCAGCAGTTACCTGGGGGGTGGTGGCTACGAGCAGTACTTC.

V and J are TRBV5-5 and TRBJ1-1, with D hard to call. The CDR3 consists of 13 residues. V lost 0 bases to trimming and J lost 1 base, with 4 bases between them. From germline, CDR1 is SGHKS and CDR2 YYEKEE (reference sequence). The CDR3 sequence is CASSLAGNTEAFF. The CDR3 DNA reads TGTGCCAGCAGCTTGGCAGGGAACACTGAAGCTTTCTTT.